One and the same sample provided the 32 T cell receptor beta chains below, sequenced in a study of shared clonotypes between healthy human individuals. This table comes from immunoSEQ multiplex PCR, and its TCRdb copy is limited to in-frame clones, with some not included. Of around 1.1 million clones detected, approximately 80% appear once; the ten largest clones hold roughly 0.62%. Sequenced: memory CD4+ T cells from PBMCs. Subset noted: CD45RA-negative fraction. These receptors all come from a man aged 18-30 years in good health. Some clones in this sample may be carry-over from other donors' samples.

This sequence joins TRBV28 and TRBJ2-1, with D possibly TRBD1 on 6 matching bases. The length of the CDR3 is 16 residues. The V end was cut by 6 bases, the J end by 1 base, with 16 bases between. The germline V gene has CDR1 MDHEN and CDR2 SYDVKM. This chain's CDR3 is CASRRASGESYNEQFF. CDR3 nucleotides: TGTGCCAGCAGGCGTGCTTCAGGGGAATCCTACAATGAGCAGTTCTTC.

This rearrangement joins TRBV6-5 to TRBJ1-1; tentative D call: TRBD1 (5 bases). The CDR3 is made up of 11 amino acids. The germline V gene has CDR1 MNHEY and CDR2 SVGAGI. V lost 6 bases and J lost 7, with 9 bases in between. CDR3 coding DNA: TGTGCCAGCAGGCAGGGCGGTGAAGCTTTCTTT. Translating it yields CASRQGGEAFF.

This sequence joins TRBV6-1 and TRBJ1-1; D ambiguous. This CDR3 contains 12 residues. The germline gives CDR1 MNHNS, CDR2 SASEGT. Trimming cost V 2 bases and J 10 bases, with 11 bases left between them. The CDR3 DNA follows: TGTGCCAGCAGTGAAAAGGGCCCAGGAGCTTTCTTT. This sequence encodes CASSEKGPGAFF.

This clone was seen only a few times. The chain is built from TRBV30 and TRBJ2-3; 9 nucleotides match TRBD1. With V trimmed by 6 bases and J by 2 bases, 3 bases remained unmatched. The CDR3 runs to 13 residues. The germline V gene encodes CDR1 GTSNPN and CDR2 SVGIG (reference sequence). CDR3 sequence reads: CACGQGFTDTQYF. Here the CDR3 DNA reads TGTGCCTGCGGACAGGGGTTCACAGATACGCAGTATTTT.

A note on this clone: The sample carries other DNA sequences with the same CDR3. The chain is built from TRBV5-1 and TRBJ1-5; perhaps TRBD1 as D (6 bases). V dropped 0 bases and J dropped 2 bases, with 9 bases sitting between them. CDR1 and CDR2 (germline): SGHRS, YFSETQ. The CDR3 extends over 15 amino acids. CDR3 bases: TGCGCCAGCAGCTTGGAAGGGGGTGGCAATCAGCCCCAGCATTTT. Its translation is CASSLEGGGNQPQHF.

This sequence joins TRBV11-3 and TRBJ1-1, with D maybe TRBD1 (5 bases). CDR1 and CDR2 (germline): SGHNT, YENEEA. The V end was cut by 4 bases, the J end by 4 bases, with 10 bases between. The CDR3 covers 13 residues. CDR3 sequence: CASSSFGGTEAFF. The CDR3 bases are TGTGCCAGCAGCTCCTTTGGGGGCACTGAAGCTTTCTTT.

This rearrangement joins TRBV2 to TRBJ2-4; possible D gene TRBD2, 5 bases. CDR1 and CDR2 from the germline V gene are SNHLY and FYNNEI. Trimming pared 5 bases from V and 8 bases from J, leaving 7 bases between. The length of the CDR3 is 11 residues. The CDR3 sequence is CASSLADIQYF. CDR3 DNA: TGTGCCAGCAGTCTAGCTGACATTCAGTACTTC.

This clone was seen a few times. This chain connects TRBV28 to TRBJ2-3; 7 positions agree with TRBD1. The CDR3 consists of 14 residues. The V segment lost 2 bases and the J segment 4 bases; nucleotides outside the gene matches: 3. Per the germline V gene, CDR1 is MDHEN and CDR2 is SYDVKM. CDR3 loop: CASSLGTDSDTQYF. The CDR3 region has the DNA TGTGCCAGCAGTTTAGGGACAGACTCAGATACGCAGTATTTT.

This chain links TRBV9 with TRBJ2-7; 8 bases are shared with TRBD1. V lost 0 bases to trimming and J lost 7 bases; unmatched junction nucleotides: 6. Looked up from germline, CDR1 is SGDLS and CDR2 is YYNGEE. The CDR3 runs to 14 residues. Written as DNA, the CDR3 is TGTGCCAGCAGCGTAGGACAGGGGCTGGGAGAGCAGTACTTC. It is translated as CASSVGQGLGEQYF.

The V gene is TRBV7-9, the J gene TRBJ1-4, with TRBD1 as a possible D gene (5 bases). The germline gives CDR1 SEHNR, CDR2 FQNEAQ (reference sequence). The CDR3 is made up of 15 amino acids. Trimming took 1 base from V and 7 from J, leaving 13 bases between them. The chain's CDR3 is CASSLDGTKSEKLFF. The CDR3 DNA is TGTGCCAGCAGCTTAGACGGGACGAAGAGTGAAAAACTGTTTTTT.

The sample holds many counts of this clone. This chain links TRBV6-1 with TRBJ1-1, with TRBD1 matching 8 bases. Germline-derived CDR1 and CDR2 are MNHNS and SASEGT. V lost 7 bases, J lost 3 bases, and 4 bases stayed unmatched. This CDR3 region has 13 residues. The CDR3 bases are TGTGCCAGCATTCAGGGGGCTGACACTGAAGCTTTCTTT. It translates to CASIQGADTEAFF.

The chain combines TRBV2 with TRBJ2-4, with D possibly being TRBD2 (5 bases). This CDR3 contains 15 residues. Germline CDR1 reads SNHLY; CDR2 reads FYNNEI. Deletions cut 6 bases from V and 3 bases from J, with 15 bases between. DNA of the CDR3: TGTGCCAGCAGGGAAACCTCTGGGAGCAAAAACATTCAGTACTTC. Translation gives CASRETSGSKNIQYF. The full variable domain, rest sourced from reference TRBV2 and TRBJ2-4, is EPEVTQTPSHQVTQMGQEVILRCVPISNHLYFYWYRQILGQKVEFLVSFYNNEISEKSEIFDDQFSVERPDGSNFTLKIRSTKLEDSAMYFCASRETSGSKNIQYFGAGTRLSVL.

The rearrangement joins TRBV7-3 to TRBJ2-1; D unclear. CDR1 and CDR2 from the germline V gene are SGHTA and FQGTGA. Trimming stripped 2 bases from V and 6 bases from J, with 8 bases between. The CDR3 has 13 amino acids. CDR3: CASSLFGPNEQFF. In DNA, the CDR3 is TGTGCCAGCAGCTTATTTGGTCCCAATGAGCAGTTCTTC.

The chain couples TRBV7-2 to TRBJ1-5; D gene uncertain. V lost 5 bases and J lost 2, with 10 bases in between. The CDR3 runs 14 residues. Looked up from germline, CDR1 is SGHTA and CDR2 is FQGNSA. In DNA, the CDR3 is TGTGCCAGCAGCCTCCCAGGAGGCAATCAGCCCCAGCATTTT. Protein: CASSLPGGNQPQHF.

The chain carries TRBV19 and TRBJ1-2, with D possibly being TRBD1 (5 bases). This CDR3 has 13 amino acids. Germline CDR1 reads LNHDA; CDR2 reads SQIVND (reference sequence). With 5 bases removed from V and 5 bases from J, the gap between germline ends came to 12 bases. The CDR3 spells CASSFAAGYGYTF. The CDR3 bases are TGTGCCAGTAGTTTCGCGGCAGGGTATGGCTACACCTTC. The variable domain in full, completed from reference TRBV19 and TRBJ1-2, reads DGGITQSPKYLFRKEGQNVTLSCEQNLNHDAMYWYRQDPGQGLRLIYYSQIVNDFQKGDIAEGYSVSREKKESFPLTVTSAQKNPTAFYLCASSFAAGYGYTFGSGTRLTVV.

The genes are TRBV2 and TRBJ2-5; perhaps TRBD1 as D (5 bases). CDR1 is SNHLY and CDR2 is FYNNEI in the germline V gene. The CDR3 runs 14 residues. V lost 3 bases to trimming and J lost 3 bases, with 11 bases between them. The CDR3 is CASSDRAAEETQYF. CDR3 in DNA: TGTGCCAGCAGTGACAGGGCAGCAGAAGAGACCCAGTACTTC.

The chain combines TRBV5-1 with TRBJ2-1; 9 bases agree with TRBD2. The junction had 5 bases not matched to a gene; V was cut back by 1 base and J by 0 bases. Germline CDR1 and CDR2: SGHRS and YFSETQ. This CDR3 region has 17 residues. This chain's CDR3 is CASSLTTSGHSYNEQFF. The CDR3 DNA follows: TGCGCCAGCAGCTTGACTACTAGCGGGCACTCCTACAATGAGCAGTTCTTC.

This rearrangement joins TRBV14 to TRBJ2-3, with 14 bases matching TRBD2. V shed 3 bases, J shed 2 bases, and the junction held 7 bases outside the gene matches. Germline CDR1 and CDR2: SGHDN and FVKESK. The length of the CDR3 is 18 residues. CDR3 nucleotides: TGTGCCAGCAGCCAGTTACTGACTAGCGGGAGGGCCACAGATACGCAGTATTTT. It translates to CASSQLLTSGRATDTQYF.

This chain connects TRBV19 to TRBJ2-7, with 8 bases fitting TRBD2. With 1 base clipped from V and 6 bases from J, the junction kept 5 bases outside the gene matches. CDR3 length: 14 residues. Germline V gene sequence: CDR1 LNHDA, CDR2 SQIVND (reference sequence). CDR3 protein: CASSIAGGTLEQYF. CDR3 nucleotides: TGTGCCAGTAGTATAGCGGGAGGGACCCTCGAGCAGTACTTC.

The V gene is TRBV28, the J gene TRBJ2-2; D gene ambiguous. With 3 bases removed from V and 1 base from J, the gap between germline ends came to 9 bases. The V gene's germline CDR1 is MDHEN and CDR2 SYDVKM. There are 15 residues in the CDR3. This chain's CDR3 is CASSFPFGNTGELFF. In DNA, the CDR3 is TGTGCCAGCAGTTTCCCTTTTGGGAACACCGGGGAGCTGTTTTTT.

V and J are TRBV9 and TRBJ2-1; 8 nucleotides match TRBD2. Germline V gene sequence: CDR1 SGDLS, CDR2 YYNGEE. The length of the CDR3 is 17 residues. J lost 0 bases, V lost 0 bases, and 5 bases had no gene match. The CDR3 is CASSVALAGPSYNEQFF. In DNA form, the CDR3 reads TGTGCCAGCAGCGTAGCGTTAGCGGGACCCTCCTACAATGAGCAGTTCTTC.

The J gene is TRBJ1-3, the V gene TRBV6-6; D not certain. The CDR3 is 15 amino acids. CDR1 and CDR2 (germline): MNHNY, SVGAGI (reference sequence). The V end was cut by 9 bases, the J end by 0 bases, with 15 bases between. CDR3 sequence reads: CASQRTGGSGNTIYF. The DNA of the CDR3 is TGTGCCAGTCAACGAACCGGCGGCTCTGGAAACACCATATATTTT.

This sequence joins TRBV7-8 and TRBJ2-7; D possibly matches TRBD1 or TRBD2 (6 bases each). The CDR3 is 14 amino acids. V lost 3 bases, J lost 1 base, and 10 bases lay in between. The germline V gene has CDR1 SGHVS and CDR2 FQNEAQ. This CDR3 is CASSLGGFSYEQYF. The DNA of the CDR3 is TGTGCCAGCAGCTTGGGGGGCTTTTCCTACGAGCAGTACTTC.

The chain links TRBV11-2 to TRBJ2-3, with a weak D call TRBD1 (5 bases). Germline V CDR1 and CDR2: SGHAT, FQNNGV. CDR3 size: 15 residues. The V end was cut by 5 bases, the J end by 3 bases, with 15 bases between. CDR3 nucleotide sequence: TGTGCCAGCAGCCCCCGTCTCCAGGGAACAGATACGCAGTATTTT. This translates into CASSPRLQGTDTQYF.

The chain carries TRBV11-2 and TRBJ2-5, with D perhaps being TRBD1 or TRBD2 (6 bases each). The DNA end is a closer match to TRBJ2-7, so the J assignment may be wrong. The germline V gene has CDR1 SGHAT and CDR2 FQNNGV. This CDR3 spans 14 amino acids. The CDR3 loop is CASSLGFGGREQYF. CDR3 DNA sequence: TGTGCCAGCAGCTTGGGCTTTGGGGGGCGCGAGCAGTACTTC.

This chain joins TRBV30 and TRBJ1-5, with 11 bases matching TRBD1. The CDR3 has 18 residues. The germline CDR1 and CDR2 sequences are GTSNPN and SVGIG (reference sequence). Germline trimming cut 1 base from V and 0 bases from J; bases unmatched to any gene: 8. DNA of the CDR3: TGTGCCTGGAGTGGGGGACAGGGGGGCCTTTATAGCAATCAGCCCCAGCATTTT. It is translated as CAWSGGQGGLYSNQPQHF. Full variable domain (missing parts from reference TRBV30 and TRBJ1-5): SQTIHQWPATLVQPVGSPLSLECTVEGTSNPNLYWYRQAAGRGLQLLFYSVGIGQISSEVPQNLSASRPQDRQFILSSKKLLLSDSGFYLCAWSGGQGGLYSNQPQHFGDGTRLSIL.

A few counts support this clone. The chain has TRBV28 and TRBJ2-2; 9 nucleotides align to TRBD1. The junction had 7 bases not matched to a gene; V was cut back by 5 bases and J by 3 bases. The CDR3 is 16 amino acids. Per germline, CDR1 MDHEN and CDR2 SYDVKM. The CDR3 sequence is CASSTLGDRDTGELFF. In nucleotides, the CDR3 is TGTGCCAGCAGTACCTTGGGGGACAGGGACACCGGGGAGCTGTTTTTT.

The chain is built from TRBV5-4 and TRBJ1-2; 7 bases map to TRBD1. Germline assignment: CDR1 SGHNT and CDR2 YYREEE (reference sequence). The CDR3 spans 15 residues. The V and J ends lost 1 base and 2 bases, in that order; junction bases with no gene match: 5. CDR3: CASSLTSGGNYGYTF. The DNA for the CDR3 is TGTGCCAGCAGCTTGACCTCAGGGGGGAACTATGGCTACACCTTC.

The J gene is TRBJ2-5, the V gene TRBV6-5; 10 bases match TRBD1. The CDR3 totals 13 residues. In germline, CDR1 is MNHEY, CDR2 SVGAGI. V lost 7 bases to trimming and J lost 7 bases; unmatched junction nucleotides: 6. This CDR3 is CASNPRQGATQYF. The DNA of the CDR3 is TGTGCCAGCAATCCTAGACAGGGGGCGACCCAGTACTTC.

V usage is TRBV6-6 and J usage is TRBJ1-2; D is uncertain. Germline CDR1 and CDR2: MNHNY and SVGAGI (reference sequence). There are 16 residues in the CDR3. V gave up 2 bases and J gave up 3 bases, with 16 bases separating them. The chain's CDR3 is CASSYPVDSGDYGYTF. CDR3 bases: TGTGCCAGCAGTTACCCCGTCGACTCTGGGGACTATGGCTACACCTTC.

The chain uses TRBV5-1 and TRBJ1-1; the D is unclear. The germline V gene encodes CDR1 SGHRS and CDR2 YFSETQ. V shed 0 bases and J shed 0 bases, with 9 bases lying between them. This CDR3 has 15 residues. The CDR3 here is CASSLARTLNTEAFF. The CDR3 coding sequence is TGCGCCAGCAGCTTGGCCCGGACCCTGAACACTGAAGCTTTCTTT.

Turning to this clone: The same CDR3 also results from other DNA sequences found in this sample. The V gene is TRBV27, the J gene TRBJ1-1, with D possibly being TRBD1 (5 bases). Germline V gene data show CDR1 as MNHEY and CDR2 as SMNVEV (reference sequence). The CDR3 sequence is 14 residues long. V was cut by 4 bases and J by 1 base, with 10 bases left in between. The CDR3 region has the DNA TGTGCCAGCAGTTGGGGACTGGGGAACACTGAAGCTTTCTTT. Translated, it gives CASSWGLGNTEAFF.